The 8 T cell receptor beta chains reported below all come from one sample, sequenced in a study of shared clonotypes between healthy human individuals. This table comes from immunoSEQ multiplex PCR, and its TCRdb copy is limited to in-frame clones, with some not included. The sample carries over a million clones, 70% to 80% recorded once. The sequenced sample was memory CD4+ T cells from PBMCs. Regarding subset: CD45RA-negative fraction. These TCRs come from a man younger than 35 in good health. Some clones in this sample may be carry-over from other donors' samples.

V and J are TRBV5-1 and TRBJ2-2; no reliable D call. The CDR3 has 14 residues. Germline V gene data show CDR1 as SGHRS and CDR2 as YFSETQ. V shed 1 base and J shed 5 bases, with 9 bases lying between them. In DNA form, the CDR3 reads TGCGCCAGCAGCTTGACATCTAGAACCGGGGAGCTGTTTTTT. Amino acids: CASSLTSRTGELFF.

This clone has only a few counts. The genes are TRBV28 and TRBJ2-5; 10 bases map to TRBD1. The CDR3 covers 16 residues. V dropped 6 bases and J dropped 5; count of bases not matched to a gene: 12. Looked up from germline, CDR1 is MDHEN and CDR2 is SYDVKM. CDR3 region: CASSQLLTGGVETQYF. The CDR3 coding sequence is TGTGCCAGCAGCCAGCTTCTGACAGGGGGCGTGGAGACCCAGTACTTC.

This chain links TRBV7-8 with TRBJ1-4; 8 bases are shared with TRBD1. Germline CDR1 is SGHVS and CDR2 is FQNEAQ. V gave up 5 bases and J gave up 5 bases; unmatched junction bases: 4. CDR3 length: 14 amino acids. The CDR3 coding sequence is TGTGCCAGCAGCCGGGACAGGCTGAATGAAAAACTGTTTTTT. Translating it yields CASSRDRLNEKLFF.

V is TRBV5-1 and J is TRBJ1-2, with 7 nucleotides matching TRBD1. This CDR3 is built from 16 residues. Germline V CDR1 and CDR2: SGHRS, YFSETQ. V shed 4 bases and J 6 bases; nucleotides not matched to a gene: 15. The CDR3 DNA is TGCGCCAGCAGCCCCTTTACGACAGGGACTATCGATGGCTACACCTTC. Protein product: CASSPFTTGTIDGYTF.

Of note for this clone: Other DNA sequences from this sample encode an identical CDR3 as well. The rearrangement joins TRBV5-1 to TRBJ1-1; 8 nucleotides match TRBD1. Germline assignment: CDR1 SGHRS and CDR2 YFSETQ. V lost 5 bases, J lost 1 base, and 7 bases stayed unmatched. There are 15 residues in the CDR3. This CDR3 reads CASSPRTGGNTEAFF. The CDR3 DNA is TGCGCCAGCAGTCCCCGCACAGGGGGGAACACTGAAGCTTTCTTT.

This clone was seen just once. Additional DNA sequences in this sample encode the identical CDR3. The rearrangement uses TRBV9 and TRBJ2-1; 7 bases line up with TRBD2. Per the germline V gene, CDR1 is SGDLS and CDR2 is YYNGEE. After removal of 2 bases from V and 0 bases from J, the junction contained 5 bases not matched to a gene. CDR3 length equals 16 residues. CDR3 loop: CASSVLAASSYNEQFF. CDR3 nucleotides: TGTGCCAGCAGCGTGCTAGCGGCAAGCTCCTACAATGAGCAGTTCTTC.

V is TRBV6-5 and J is TRBJ2-2; 8 bases fit TRBD1. The length of the CDR3 is 14 residues. Germline V CDR1 and CDR2: MNHEY, SVGAGI. Trimming at V came to 5 bases and at J to 3 bases, leaving 2 bases not matched to a gene. The chain's CDR3 is CASSQQGDTGELFF. The CDR3 DNA reads TGTGCCAGCAGTCAACAGGGGGACACCGGGGAGCTGTTTTTT.

This clone has only one observation. The chain carries TRBV18 and TRBJ1-1; the D is unclear. Trimming removed 1 base from V and 1 base from J, with 10 bases in between. This CDR3 contains 15 residues. Germline-derived CDR1 and CDR2 are KGHSH and LQKENI. CDR3 coding DNA: TGTGCCAGCTCACCACAGAAAGTCCCGAACACTGAAGCTTTCTTT. It specifies CASSPQKVPNTEAFF.